The clone carrying this TCR beta chain appeared a few times. The repertoire was sequenced with immunoSEQ multiplex PCR; TCRdb's copy has only in-frame clones and lacks some. The repertoire has some 180,000 clones, about four fifths of them found once; the top ten carry 10% to 15%. These data are taken from a study of blood T cell repertoires in COVID-19. The CDR3 contains 17 residues. Germline V gene data show CDR1 as MNHEY and CDR2 as SMNVEV (reference sequence). With 10 bases clipped from V and 2 bases from J, the junction kept 13 bases outside the gene matches. Source material: peripheral blood. This clonotype was obtained from an elderly woman with COVID-19, enrolled during active disease. The V call is TRBV27, the J call TRBJ2-6; 8 nucleotides line up with TRBD1. The CDR3 nucleotides read TGTGCCACCGGGCCCATTTCAGGGGGCGCTGGGGCCAACGTCCTGACTTTC. This encodes CATGPISGGAGANVLTF.